The T cell receptor (beta chain) under discussion was sequenced for a study of blood T cell repertoires in COVID-19. Germline V lookup: CDR1 DFQATT, CDR2 SNEGSKA (reference sequence). This CDR3 has 13 residues. The V and J ends lost 3 bases and 5 bases respectively, with 11 bases between them. How the authors handled the data: By means of reference gene primer amplification, nucleated cell counts were estimated. The assay was immunoSEQ multiplex PCR, and TCRdb's table has in-frame clones only and misses some. The DNA gave D and trimming, while V, J and clone size come from that table. The repertoire holds roughly 220,000 clones, with around 86% as singletons.

The gene calls are TRBV20-1 and TRBJ1-3; D may be TRBD1 (5 bases). Sequenced input: peripheral blood. The receptor was derived from a man older than 75 with acute or convalescent COVID-19. CDR3: CSASAQGRNTIYF. In DNA, the CDR3 is TGCAGTGCTAGTGCGCAGGGTAGAAACACCATATATTTT.